The TCR beta chain described here comes from a study of identical twins. cDNA molecules carried unique molecular identifiers, and template switching added a universal primer site. TCRdb re-called the 5' RACE reads through MiXCR, storing one row per CDR3 protein. The sample lists approximately 700,000 distinct CDR3 sequences; roughly 18% were seen once. This clonotype was seen many times. V shed 6 bases, J shed 5 bases, and the junction held 6 bases outside the gene matches. This CDR3 is 13 amino acids long. The sample also formed part of further work on T cells expressing NK-cell markers. Per that study: What restricted sorting to alpha-beta TCR T cells in several experiments was an anti-gamma-delta TCR antibody. Of CD8+ T cells, roughly 1.0-7.0% belonged to dominant NKG2C+ clonotypes in several donors. Also leading the CD3+CD56-NKG2C+ fraction in several donors were these clonotypes.

The receptor comes from a woman aged 18-30 years in good health. The sequencing sample was made of PBMCs. This chain uses TRBV12-3 or TRBV12-4 with TRBJ1-1; 7 bases agree with TRBD1. The CDR3 spells CASSRQGRTEAFF. CDR3 DNA sequence: TGTGCCAGCAGCCGACAGGGAAGGACTGAAGCTTTCTTT.